This entry lists 18 T cell receptor beta chains sequenced from one sample in a study of OX40 agonist ivuxolimab in advanced cancers. Some clones are missing from TCRdb's copy, which holds only in-frame ones; the method was immunoSEQ multiplex PCR. The sample lists 80,000 or so clones; just under 90% were seen once. Source: CD4+ or CD8+ T cells sorted from blood, taken in a trial of the OX40 agonist ivuxolimab. These receptors came from an adult with an advanced solid tumor such as melanoma, head and neck, liver or kidney cancer.

The chain has TRBV4-1 and TRBJ2-5, with D uncertain. The CDR3 has 15 amino acids. The ends were cut back, 1 base at V and 6 bases at J, with 15 bases in the middle. Germline loops: CDR1 MGHRA, CDR2 YSYEKL. Here the CDR3 reads CASSQAPRETQTQYF. The DNA for the CDR3 is TGCGCCAGCAGCCAAGCCCCTAGGGAAACCCAGACCCAGTACTTC.

This rearrangement joins TRBV10-3 to TRBJ1-2; no clear D. Germline V gives CDR1 ENHRY, CDR2 SYGVKD. The ends were cut back, 4 bases at V and 4 bases at J, with 7 bases in the middle. This CDR3 has 12 residues. CDR3 bases: TGTGCCATCAGTGGGTCAGTCTATGGCTACACCTTC. This gives the protein CAISGSVYGYTF.

This clone was counted a single time. The chain links TRBV4-1 to TRBJ2-1; TRBD2 matches at 14 bases. Trimming removed 3 bases from V and 6 bases from J; junction bases left unmatched: 4. Germline loops: CDR1 MGHRA, CDR2 YSYEKL. The CDR3 loop spans 16 amino acids. The CDR3 DNA reads TGCGCCAGCAGCCAGACTAGCGGGGGGGCCCCCAATGAGCAGTTCTTC. Protein product: CASSQTSGGAPNEQFF.

CDR3 residues: CSAGGTSNSPGELFF. The DNA of the CDR3 is TGCAGCGCGGGGGGGACTAGCAACAGCCCCGGGGAGCTGTTTTTT. This chain links TRBV29-1 with TRBJ2-2; TRBD2 matches 9 bases. The germline V gene encodes CDR1 SQVTM and CDR2 ANQGSEA. The CDR3 has 15 residues. The junction had 12 bases not matched to a gene; V was cut back by 7 bases and J by 6 bases.

The chain joins TRBV27 to TRBJ2-7; 10 bases are a match to TRBD2. Germline-derived CDR1 and CDR2 are MNHEY and SMNVEV (reference sequence). This CDR3 has 15 residues. Trimming removed 8 bases from V and 0 bases from J; junction bases left unmatched: 7. CDR3 bases: TGTGCCAGCGGGAAGTTAGCGGGAGGCTCCTACGAGCAGTACTTC. This gives the protein CASGKLAGGSYEQYF.

This chain uses TRBV2 with TRBJ2-1; D is uncertain. This CDR3 is built from 13 residues. Germline V gene lookup returns CDR1 SNHLY and CDR2 FYNNEI. V was trimmed by 4 bases and J by 3 bases, leaving 7 bases between them. The CDR3 reads CASSGTSYNEQFF. The CDR3 nucleotides are TGTGCCAGCAGTGGGACCAGCTACAATGAGCAGTTCTTC.

This chain connects TRBV10-3 to TRBJ1-3; D is unclear. This CDR3 has 16 amino acids. Per germline, CDR1 ENHRY and CDR2 SYGVKD. V was pared by 3 bases and J by 0 bases, with 12 bases between. CDR3 residues: CAISEGLLSSGNTIYF. CDR3 coding DNA: TGTGCCATCAGTGAAGGTCTCCTGAGCTCTGGAAACACCATATATTTT.

This clone has only one observation. The genes are TRBV27 and TRBJ2-5, with 9 bases lining up with TRBD2. Germline CDR1 MNHEY, CDR2 SMNVEV (reference sequence). Unmatched junction bases numbered 8, after V lost 5 bases and J lost 4 bases. There are 15 residues in the CDR3. DNA for the CDR3: TGTGCCAGCAGTCGTTCCGGGACTAGCCCAGAGACCCAGTACTTC. As protein: CASSRSGTSPETQYF.

As for this clone: The junction and the germline gene differ at one end; a read error may be behind it. The rearrangement uses TRBV4-1 and TRBJ1-1; D is possibly TRBD1 (6 bases). This CDR3 region has 15 residues. Germline V gene lookup returns CDR1 MGHRA and CDR2 YSYEKL. The CDR3 is CVSSSGALADTEAFF. Here the CDR3 DNA reads TGCGTCAGCAGCTCGGGGGCGTTGGCCGACACTGAAGCTTTCTTT.

This chain connects TRBV11-2 to TRBJ2-5; D perhaps matches TRBD2 (5 bases). The CDR3 is made up of 16 amino acids. The germline CDR1 and CDR2 sequences are SGHAT and FQNNGV. Trimming stripped 5 bases from V and 2 bases from J, with 18 bases between. CDR3 region: CASSLALGLGQETQYF. The DNA of the CDR3 is TGTGCCAGCAGCCTAGCCCTTGGGCTAGGACAAGAGACCCAGTACTTC.

This chain links TRBV27 with TRBJ1-4, with unresolved D. This CDR3 region has 14 residues. V was clipped by 6 bases and J by 6 bases, with 14 bases between them. The V gene's germline CDR1 is MNHEY and CDR2 SMNVEV (reference sequence). CDR3 region: CASRWTAVDEKLFF. The CDR3 nucleotides are TGTGCCAGCAGGTGGACGGCAGTCGATGAAAAACTGTTTTTT.

The V and J genes are TRBV2 and TRBJ1-2, with D unresolved. This CDR3 contains 12 residues. Germline V gives CDR1 SNHLY, CDR2 FYNNEI. Trimming took 8 bases from V and 8 from J, leaving 15 bases between them. CDR3 sequence: CASHKLGIGYTF. CDR3 sequence (DNA): TGTGCCAGCCATAAACTAGGGATCGGCTACACCTTC.

This rearrangement joins TRBV7-2 to TRBJ2-5; no reliable D call. V was cut by 5 bases and J by 0 bases, with 4 bases left in between. The CDR3 has 12 residues. Germline V gene lookup returns CDR1 SGHTA and CDR2 FQGNSA. CDR3 amino acids: CASSLYQETQYF. In DNA form, the CDR3 reads TGTGCCAGCAGCCTGTACCAAGAGACCCAGTACTTC. The complete variable domain, with remaining parts taken from reference TRBV7-2 and TRBJ2-5, reads GAGVSQSPSNKVTEKGKDVELRCDPISGHTALYWYRQSLGQGLEFLIYFQGNSAPDKSGLPSDRFSAERTGGSVSTLTIQRTQQEDSAVYLCASSLYQETQYFGPGTRLLVL.

The V and J genes are TRBV19 and TRBJ2-4, with D perhaps matching TRBD1 (5 bases). This CDR3 spans 15 amino acids. Per germline, CDR1 LNHDA and CDR2 SQIVND (reference sequence). Trimming took off 6 bases at V and 0 bases at J, with 12 bases between the two ends. The DNA for the CDR3 is TGTGCCAGTAGCCGCAGGGAAGAAGCCAAAAACATTCAGTACTTC. Its protein product is CASSRREEAKNIQYF.

The rearrangement joins TRBV2 to TRBJ2-7; D might be TRBD1 (5 bases). Germline V gives CDR1 SNHLY, CDR2 FYNNEI. V lost 6 bases and J 1 base, leaving 10 bases between the germline ends. The CDR3 covers 13 residues. The CDR3 spells CASRLQASYEQYF. The CDR3 DNA sequence: TGTGCCAGCAGATTACAGGCTTCCTACGAGCAGTACTTC.

The V and J genes are TRBV7-9 and TRBJ1-5; 8 bases are a match to TRBD1. Per germline, CDR1 SEHNR and CDR2 FQNEAQ (reference sequence). This CDR3 comprises 13 residues. The ends lost 5 bases at V and 5 bases at J; junction bases unmatched: 2. The CDR3 DNA follows: TGTGCCAGCAGCCCGACAGGGGATCAGCCCCAGCATTTT. This codes for CASSPTGDQPQHF.

The J gene is TRBJ2-7, the V gene TRBV27; 7 bases match TRBD2. The CDR3 spans 14 residues. V lost 5 bases, J lost 0 bases, and 4 bases stayed unmatched. The germline V gene encodes CDR1 MNHEY and CDR2 SMNVEV (reference sequence). The CDR3 protein is CASSPRTSSYEQYF. CDR3 bases: TGTGCCAGCAGTCCCCGGACTAGCTCCTACGAGCAGTACTTC.

This chain links TRBV4-1 with TRBJ1-2, with D uncertain. V gave up 1 base and J gave up 3 bases, with 12 bases separating them. CDR3 length equals 15 residues. Germline values: CDR1 MGHRA, CDR2 YSYEKL. DNA of the CDR3: TGCGCCAGCAGCCAAGGTGAAGGAAGGGACTATGGCTACACCTTC. This codes for CASSQGEGRDYGYTF.